Below, 21 T cell receptor beta chains from the same sample are listed, as sequenced in a study of blood T cells in healthy people across ages. A second PCR, run for about 7 to 11 cycles, used a sample-barcoded 5' primer plus a J-beta primer mix. One entry per CDR3 protein, called by TCRdb with MiXCR from the 5' RACE reads. In the table there are some 690,000 distinct CDR3 sequences, 22% of which are singletons. Material: blood. These receptors were collected from an older man in good health.

Concerning this clonotype itself: A much larger clone differs from this one at a single base, so this may be a read error. The chain carries TRBV12-3 or TRBV12-4 and TRBJ2-3; 11 bases are shared with TRBD1. V was pared by 5 bases and J by 4 bases, with 8 bases of the junction left unmatched. This CDR3 spans 16 amino acids. This CDR3 reads CASSPGQGAMSDTQYF. DNA for the CDR3: TGTGCCAGCAGTCCCGGACAGGGGGCTATGTCAGATACGCAGTATTTT.

There are many counts of this clonotype. The chain uses TRBV27 and TRBJ2-3, with 8 bases that match TRBD1. The germline CDR1 and CDR2 sequences are MNHEY and SMNVEV (reference sequence). The CDR3 is 15 amino acids. The V gene end was trimmed by 5 bases and the J gene end by 0 bases; junction bases not matched to a gene: 4. The CDR3 coding sequence is TGTGCCAGCAGTCTACAGGGGGGAAGCACAGATACGCAGTATTTT. As protein: CASSLQGGSTDTQYF.

This clonotype appeared a few times. This chain links TRBV10-3 with TRBJ2-5; 9 positions agree with TRBD1. Per germline, CDR1 ENHRY and CDR2 SYGVKD. The CDR3 spans 14 residues. Trimming at V came to 6 bases and at J to 4 bases, leaving 6 bases not matched to a gene. DNA for the CDR3: TGTGCCATCAGGGGACAGGGAGACGGAGAGACCCAGTACTTC. It yields the protein CAIRGQGDGETQYF.

This sequence joins TRBV6-2 or TRBV6-3 and TRBJ2-2; tentatively, D is TRBD1 (6 bases). With 9 bases removed from V and 0 bases from J, the gap between germline ends came to 14 bases. The CDR3 runs to 15 residues. CDR1 MNHEY and CDR2 SVGEGT come from the germline V gene. The CDR3 sequence: CASWGLAANTGELFF. In nucleotides, the CDR3 is TGTGCCAGTTGGGGGCTGGCGGCGAACACCGGGGAGCTGTTTTTT.

The J gene is TRBJ1-3, the V gene TRBV2; 7 nucleotides align to TRBD1. Trimming took 10 bases from V and 3 from J; bases not matched to a gene: 6. The length of the CDR3 is 13 residues. Germline CDR1 SNHLY, CDR2 FYNNEI. The CDR3 is CATGGQIGNTIYF. In nucleotides, the CDR3 is TGTGCCACGGGGGGACAGATTGGAAACACCATATATTTT.

This clonotype came up a few times. The chain has TRBV20-1 and TRBJ2-1; 7 bases are a match to TRBD2. There are 17 residues in the CDR3. V shed 0 bases and J 0 bases; nucleotides not matched to a gene: 8. Germline CDR1 DFQATT, CDR2 SNEGSKA (reference sequence). The CDR3 DNA reads TGCAGTGCTAGAGATTACGGAAGCGGGGTCTCCTACAATGAGCAGTTCTTC. As protein: CSARDYGSGVSYNEQFF.

This clonotype has a handful of counts. The V gene is TRBV2, the J gene TRBJ1-1; tentative D call: TRBD1 (5 bases). The germline V gene encodes CDR1 SNHLY and CDR2 FYNNEI. The CDR3 consists of 17 residues. Trimming removed 3 bases at V and 6 bases at J, with 23 bases between. CDR3 loop: CASSDGDSGSIFAEAFF. The CDR3 DNA is TGTGCCAGCAGTGATGGGGATTCAGGGAGTATCTTCGCTGAAGCTTTCTTT.

The chain carries TRBV7-9 and TRBJ2-3, with 13 bases identical to TRBD2. Trimming cost V 5 bases and J 5 bases; bases outside gene matches: 4. The germline V gene encodes CDR1 SEHNR and CDR2 FQNEAQ (reference sequence). The CDR3 sequence is 15 residues long. The CDR3 here is CASSEGLAGIDTQYF. DNA of the CDR3: TGTGCCAGCAGCGAGGGACTAGCGGGAATAGATACGCAGTATTTT. The entire variable domain, with the rest obtained from reference TRBV7-9 and TRBJ2-3, is as follows: DTGVSQNPRHKITKRGQNVTFRCDPISEHNRLYWYRQTLGQGPEFLTYFQNEAQLEKSRLLSDRFSAERPKGSFSTLEIQRTEQGDSAMYLCASSEGLAGIDTQYFGPGTRLTVL.

In this sample, this clonotype turned up many times. J is TRBJ2-5 and V is TRBV3-1, with 7 bases lining up with TRBD1. The end of the DNA fits TRBJ2-1 better, so the J call may be wrong. CDR3 size: 15 residues. Germline V lookup: CDR1 LGHDT, CDR2 YNNKEL (reference sequence). The CDR3 protein is CASSHSGQSPGEQFF. DNA for the CDR3: TGTGCCAGCAGCCACTCGGGACAGAGTCCAGGTGAGCAGTTCTTC.

This clonotype was counted at least ten times. This sequence joins TRBV6-4 and TRBJ1-1; D is perhaps TRBD1 (6 bases). The V end lost 3 bases, the J end lost 10 bases, and 15 bases lay between the germline ends. Germline lookup yields CDR1 MRHNA and CDR2 SNTAGT. The CDR3 totals 13 residues. The CDR3 loop reads CASSDEGGARAFF. The CDR3 DNA is TGTGCCAGCAGTGATGAGGGGGGGGCTAGAGCTTTCTTT.

DNA for the CDR3: TGTGCCAGCAGAGATGCCAGGGTGGCCAGAGGCGGCTACACCTTC. Translating gives CASRDARVARGGYTF. The chain employs TRBV6-5 and TRBJ1-2, with a tentative D call TRBD1 (5 bases). CDR1 MNHEY and CDR2 SVGAGI come from the germline V gene. The length of the CDR3 is 15 residues. V lost 6 bases and J 8 bases, leaving 22 bases between the germline ends.

The chain uses TRBV20-1 and TRBJ2-3; 16 bases fit TRBD2. The CDR3 is 21 amino acids. J lost 1 base, V lost 1 base, and 14 bases had no gene match. CDR1 DFQATT and CDR2 SNEGSKA come from the germline V gene (reference sequence). The CDR3: CSARVLRGTSGGVGGTDTQYF. The CDR3 DNA reads as TGCAGTGCTAGAGTCCTACGGGGGACTAGCGGGGGGGTCGGTGGCACAGATACGCAGTATTTT.

The chain employs TRBV5-1 and TRBJ2-1; TRBD1 matches 9 bases. The CDR3 contains 16 residues. J gave up 4 bases and V 2 bases, and 7 bases lay outside the gene matches. CDR1 and CDR2 from the germline V gene are SGHRS and YFSETQ. CDR3 residues: CASSLQGAKFYNEQFF. In DNA form, the CDR3 reads TGCGCCAGCAGCTTACAGGGGGCTAAGTTTTACAATGAGCAGTTCTTC.

The V gene is TRBV4-1, the J gene TRBJ2-5, with 7 positions matching TRBD2. V was clipped by 0 bases and J by 4 bases; unmatched bases: 5. In germline, CDR1 is MGHRA, CDR2 YSYEKL. The CDR3 runs to 15 residues. The CDR3 DNA reads TGCGCCAGCAGCCAAGATTGGGGAGGGTTAGAGACCCAGTACTTC. Amino acid sequence: CASSQDWGGLETQYF.

This clonotype was seen at least ten times. This rearrangement joins TRBV5-1 to TRBJ1-1, with 7 nucleotides matching TRBD1. There are 14 residues in the CDR3. The V segment lost 3 bases and the J segment 6 bases; nucleotides outside the gene matches: 8. Germline V lookup: CDR1 SGHRS, CDR2 YFSETQ. CDR3 bases: TGCGCCAGCAGCTCGGACCCCGGGACAGCTGAAGCTTTCTTT. It codes for CASSSDPGTAEAFF.

Notes on this clonotype: The junction departs from germline at one end; a sequencing error may be responsible. V gene TRBV5-1 combines with J gene TRBJ2-1, with D perhaps TRBD2 (6 bases). This CDR3 has 15 amino acids. Germline loops: CDR1 SGHRS, CDR2 YFSETQ. As DNA, the CDR3 is TGCGCCTGCAGCTTGGACGGGGGAGTCTACAATGAGCAGTTCTTC. This codes for CACSLDGGVYNEQFF.

The chain uses TRBV13 and TRBJ2-1; maybe TRBD1 (6 bases). V lost 6 bases and J 8 bases, leaving 23 bases between the germline ends. The CDR3 extends over 16 amino acids. Germline-derived CDR1 and CDR2 are PRHDT and FYEKMQ (reference sequence). CDR3 coding DNA: TGTGCCAGCAGTTACAGGGCTGGGGGACACGTCTATGAGCAGTTCTTC. Its translation: CASSYRAGGHVYEQFF.

The chain uses TRBV5-1 and TRBJ2-5, with D possibly being TRBD2 (5 bases). The germline CDR1 and CDR2 sequences are SGHRS and YFSETQ. The V end was cut by 1 base, the J end by 4 bases, with 11 bases between. The CDR3 has 14 residues. As DNA, the CDR3 is TGCGCCAGCAGCTTGTTACTAAGCGGAGAGACCCAGTACTTC. This sequence encodes CASSLLLSGETQYF.

A few counts support this clonotype. The rearrangement joins TRBV2 to TRBJ2-3; unclear D gene. Germline loops: CDR1 SNHLY, CDR2 FYNNEI. V shed 6 bases and J shed 3 bases, with 7 bases lying between them. This CDR3 spans 12 amino acids. The CDR3 DNA sequence: TGTGCCAGCAGGCAGGAGACAGATACGCAGTATTTT. It specifies CASRQETDTQYF.

This clonotype was found a few times. This chain links TRBV29-1 with TRBJ2-3, with 8 bases fitting TRBD1. The CDR3 is made up of 13 amino acids. Per germline, CDR1 SQVTM and CDR2 ANQGSEA. V shed 8 bases and J 2 bases; nucleotides not matched to a gene: 6. CDR3 amino acids: CSQRTGFTDTQYF. The DNA of the CDR3 is TGCAGCCAAAGGACAGGGTTCACAGATACGCAGTATTTT.

The V and J genes are TRBV7-9 and TRBJ1-4; tentatively, D is TRBD1 (5 bases). Germline lookup yields CDR1 SEHNR and CDR2 FQNEAQ (reference sequence). The CDR3 is 14 amino acids. The V gene lost 4 bases and the J gene lost 4 bases, with 10 bases spanning the gap. CDR3 coding DNA: TGTGCCAGCAGCTCGGAACAGGATAATGAAAAACTGTTTTTT. Translated, it gives CASSSEQDNEKLFF.